This is a list of T cell receptor beta chains from one sample in a study of CD8 T cells in Susac syndrome. MiXCR, run by TCRdb on the immunoSEQ multiplex PCR reads, gives a single entry per CDR3 protein. Among 95,000 to 150,000 distinct CDR3 sequences listed, 94% were seen once. What was sequenced was CD4+ T cells from PBMCs. All receptors derive from a human donor in good health. CDR3s include the opening cysteine and the closing phenylalanine or tryptophan. The order of the fields is clone size, J gene, V gene, D gene, CDR3 DNA, CDR3 protein. D genes are given only for firm matches. Clone size appears in some rows only: once, few, many, or a class for an expanded clone.

- TRBJ1-2 TRBV4-2 - TGTGCCAGCAGCCAAGAAGCCCGGGAGACCTATGGCTACACCTTC CASSQEARETYGYTF
- TRBJ2-3 TRBV5-1 TRBD2 TGCGCCAGCAGCTCACGACTAGCGGGAGGCCTGGATACGCAGTATTTT CASSSRLAGGLDTQYF
- TRBJ2-5 TRBV5-1 - TGCGCCAGCAGCTTGGTATCGGGCGAAGAGACCCAGTACTTC CASSLVSGEETQYF
- TRBJ1-2 TRBV5-4 - TGTGCCAGCAGCCAGGGGCAGACTAGCTATGGCGGCTACACCTTC CASSQGQTSYGGYTF
- TRBJ2-3 TRBV7-2 TRBD2 TGTGCCAGCAGCTTAGAACTAGCGGCCCGTTCAGATACGCAGTATTTT CASSLELAARSDTQYF
- TRBJ2-7 TRBV20-1 TRBD2 TGCAGTGCTTTTGGATCAGGGACTAGAACTACCTACGAGCAGTACTTC CSAFGSGTRTTYEQYF
- TRBJ2-5 TRBV5-1 - TGCGCCAGCAGCTTGTCACTCCAACAAGAGACCCAGTACTTC CASSLSLQQETQYF
once TRBJ1-1 TRBV5-1 - TGCGCCAGCAACAGGGACGGGAACACTGAAGCTTTCTTT CASNRDGNTEAFF
- TRBJ1-2 TRBV28 - TGTGCCAGCAGTCCGGACAGAACCTATGGCTACACCTTC CASSPDRTYGYTF
- TRBJ2-5 TRBV29-1 - TGCAGCGTGCGGACCCCTCCAGTAGAGACCCAGTACTTC CSVRTPPVETQYF
- TRBJ2-1 TRBV5-1 TRBD2 TGCGCCAGCAGCTTACTAGCGGGATACAATGAGCAGTTCTTC CASSLLAGYNEQFF
- TRBJ2-6 TRBV6-1 - TGTGCCAGCAGTCCCCTCGGGGGATCTGGGGCCAACGTCCTGACTTTC CASSPLGGSGANVLTF
- TRBJ2-1 TRBV12-3/TRBV12-4 - TGTGCCAGCAGTCCACTCGCCCCCAGTCCCAATGAGCAGTTCTTC CASSPLAPSPNEQFF
once TRBJ2-3 TRBV30 TRBD1 TGTGCCTGGGGGTACCGGGACAGGGGGCTAAATACGCAGTATTTT CAWGYRDRGLNTQYF
- TRBJ2-1 TRBV27 TRBD2 TGTGCCAGCCGTAGCGGGAGGGTTGAGTTCTTC CASRSGRVEFF
- TRBJ2-7 TRBV5-1 - TGCGCCAGCAGCTTGGTGTACAGGGCCGCCTACGAGCAGTACTTC CASSLVYRAAYEQYF
- TRBJ1-1 TRBV3-1 - TGTGCCAGCACACCCGGGGAATTAAGTGAAGCTTTCTTT CASTPGELSEAFF
once TRBJ2-4 TRBV3-1 TRBD1 TGTGCCAGCAGCCACAGGGGGATGAACATTCAGTACTTC CASSHRGMNIQYF
- TRBJ2-7 TRBV6-5 - TGTGCCAGCAGTTACGGATCGGGGCTGGGGATCAGGGAGCAGTACTTC CASSYGSGLGIREQYF
- TRBJ1-4 TRBV6-5 - TGTGCCAGCAGTTACGGGGACGGCAATGAAAAACTGTTTTTT CASSYGDGNEKLFF
- TRBJ1-1 TRBV6-4 TRBD1 TGTGCCAGCAGCGCCGGGACAGGAGCGAACACTGAAGCTTTCTTT CASSAGTGANTEAFF
- TRBJ1-5 TRBV19 - TGTGCCAGTGATGCGGGCAATCAGCCCCAGCATTTT CASDAGNQPQHF